The source of this T cell receptor (beta chain) is a study of blood T cell repertoires in COVID-19. Whole-study context: Collection of acute and convalescent COVID-19 samples took place in the United States, Italy and Spain. T cells, B-cell-depleted T cells, or PBMCs supplied cDNA or gDNA.

The CDR3 is 15 residues long. Germline V gene lookup returns CDR1 SEHNR and CDR2 FQNEAQ (reference sequence). After removal of 0 bases from V and 7 bases from J, the junction contained 9 bases not matched to a gene. Method: immunoSEQ multiplex PCR; TCRdb's copy keeps in-frame clones and lacks some. The sample includes approximately 250,000 clones, about 87% of them seen just once. This clone was observed once. The specimen sequenced was peripheral blood. The origin of this receptor is a human donor in a cohort sampled during active COVID-19. This chain joins TRBV7-9 and TRBJ2-7, with 7 bases matching TRBD2. The CDR3 nucleotides read TGTGCCAGCAGCTTAGCGGGCGGGAGCGCTCGTGAGCAGTACTTC. Amino acids: CASSLAGGSAREQYF.